These T cell receptor beta chains were read from a single sample in a study of patients and donors after allogeneic stem cell transplantation. In TCRdb, the RT-PCR reads were re-called with MiXCR into one record per CDR3 protein. The sample contains a few hundred thousand distinct CDR3 sequences, less than 50% of which appear only once. Sequenced sample: blood, either unsorted or a sorted T cell fraction (not recorded which). The receptors shown here come from a human donor who was either an allogeneic HSCT recipient or a stem cell or donor lymphocyte infusion donor (not recorded which). It is not recorded whose cells these are; they may come from a transplant donor. CDR3s include the opening cysteine and the closing phenylalanine or tryptophan. A D gene is named only where the DNA matches it firmly. The listing skips clone size in some rows; elsewhere it reads once, few, many or a size class.

j_gene,d_gene,v_gene,abundance,CDR3aa,CDR3nt
TRBJ1-2,TRBD1,TRBV28,few,CASRRGQGNGYTF,TGTGCCAGCAGGCGCGGACAGGGGAACGGCTACACCTTC
TRBJ1-5,TRBD1,TRBV19,.,CASTIDRGNQPQHF,TGTGCCAGTACTATCGACAGGGGCAATCAGCCCCAGCATTTT
TRBJ2-7,.,TRBV12-3/TRBV12-4,few,CASSTGFYEQYF,TGTGCCAGCAGTACAGGGTTCTACGAGCAGTACTTC
TRBJ2-1,.,TRBV4-3,.,CASSQHRASSYNEQFF,TGCGCCAGCAGCCAACACAGGGCAAGCTCCTACAATGAGCAGTTCTTC
TRBJ1-5,TRBD1,TRBV5-1,.,CASSWTGLNQPQHF,TGCGCCAGCAGCTGGACAGGTCTCAATCAGCCCCAGCATTTT
TRBJ1-6,.,TRBV11-2,.,CASSLGAKGPSYNSPLHF,TGTGCCAGCAGCTTAGGAGCGAAGGGGCCCTCCTATAATTCACCCCTCCACTTT
TRBJ2-2,.,TRBV18,.,CASSTKGPGELFF,TGTGCCAGCTCAACCAAGGGGCCCGGGGAGCTGTTTTTT
TRBJ1-2,.,TRBV4-1,.,CASSQEGGPNYGYTF,TGCGCCAGCAGCCAAGAGGGGGGACCCAACTATGGCTACACCTTC
TRBJ1-2,.,TRBV5-5,few,CASSLYSSQELGGYTF,TGTGCCAGCAGCTTGTATTCCTCACAGGAGCTAGGAGGCTACACCTTC
TRBJ2-1,.,TRBV4-1,once,CASSQETGTLRDNEQFF,TGCGCCAGCAGCCAAGAGACAGGGACTTTAAGGGACAATGAGCAGTTCTTC
TRBJ1-2,.,TRBV2,.,CASSEDNRDYGYTF,TGTGCCAGCAGTGAAGATAACAGGGACTATGGCTACACCTTC
TRBJ1-2,.,TRBV5-1,.,CASSLDRPLYGYTF,TGCGCCAGCAGCTTGGACAGGCCGCTCTATGGCTACACCTTC
TRBJ2-1,.,TRBV20-1,few,CSATWGDAYNEQFF,TGCAGTGCTACCTGGGGGGATGCCTACAATGAGCAGTTCTTC
TRBJ2-5,TRBD1,TRBV24-1,.,CATSDDRAKETQYF,TGTGCCACCAGTGATGACAGGGCTAAAGAGACCCAGTACTTC
TRBJ1-1,TRBD1,TRBV12-3/TRBV12-4,.,CASSLAGTDTEAFF,TGTGCCAGCAGTTTAGCTGGGACAGACACTGAAGCTTTCTTT
TRBJ1-1,.,TRBV5-5,.,CASSLRAGAPTEAFF,TGTGCCAGCAGCTTGCGAGCGGGGGCGCCCACTGAAGCTTTCTTT